The entry below describes one T cell receptor (beta chain). The sample is drawn from a study of regulatory T cells in long-lasting Graves disease. Time point denoted: persistent/refractory GD, antithyroid drugs over 5 years with positive TRAb. TCR sequences were obtained from RNA taken from PBMCs. Building of the TCR beta libraries involved iRepertoire HTBI primers and Arm-PCR of CDR3 regions. TCRdb independently ran MiXCR on the multiplex PCR reads; one entry per CDR3 protein. The table lists 700,000 or so distinct CDR3 sequences, 30% of them singletons. Specimen: peripheral blood mononuclear cells (PBMCs), collected when the disease was refractory, from a patient treated with antithyroid drugs. The receptor was derived from a female donor with Graves disease.

Here the CDR3 reads CASSSKAGSPLHF. Here the CDR3 DNA reads TGTGCCAGCAGCTCAAAAGCGGGATCACCCCTCCACTTT. This sequence joins TRBV7-9 and TRBJ1-6; no clear D. This CDR3 is built from 13 residues. Germline values: CDR1 SEHNR, CDR2 FQNEAQ (reference sequence). The V and J ends lost 4 bases and 10 bases respectively, with 11 bases between them.